This note documents a single T cell receptor (beta chain) sequence. Its antigen remains unknown. These data are taken from a study of cytomegalovirus exposure and HLA in healthy donors. Whole-study findings and limits: It was 150 to 200 TCR beta chains that were listed as cytomegalovirus-associated.

The CDR3 sequence is 11 residues long. Trimming took off 2 bases at V and 4 bases at J, with 3 bases between the two ends. Looked up from germline, CDR1 is SGHTS and CDR2 is YDEGEE. Generated by immunoSEQ multiplex PCR, the TCRdb table keeps only in-frame clones and is missing some. The data contain tens of thousands of clones, roughly 93% of them singletons. The specimen was PBMCs. The chain is built from TRBV5-8 and TRBJ1-1; D uncertain. The clonotype comes from a woman aged 30 to 39 in good health and CMV-seronegative. In DNA, the CDR3 is TGTGCCAGCAGCTTCCGCACTGAAGCTTTCTTT. Translating gives CASSFRTEAFF.